This record concerns one TCR beta chain sequence. This receptor's antigen is unknown. No qualities accompany the bases; no much larger clone lies one base away. For the CD8 naive samples, CD45RO-negative cells were positively selected for CCR7, yielding a CD45RA+CCR7+ population from which TemRA cells were excluded. Healthy HIV-negative adults with no recently reported acute infections or vaccinations were included as donors. Every donor was a Caucasian adult living in Nashville, Tennessee, USA. After blood collection by leukapheresis, PBMCs were isolated using Ficoll-Histopaque density gradient centrifugation and then cryopreserved in the vapor phase of liquid nitrogen. Purity and quantity of every magnetically sorted T cell population were checked by analytical flow cytometry. Genomic DNA was isolated from every sorted fraction and measured by UV absorbance on a Nanodrop 2000c. This sample is part of a study of shared clonotypes between healthy human individuals (dated by TCRdb to about 2020). Some background on the complete study: The cohort included three men and a couple of women between 18 and 49 years of age. For each donor, CD4 naive and CD4 memory were each run on three plates, CD8 naive on two plates, and CD8 memory on one plate. The study deeply sequenced blood TCR repertoires of about five healthy adults to estimate repertoire size and the extent of clonotype sharing between individuals. To increase sequencing depth and limit assay-specific biases, TCR repertoire library preparation and sequencing were carried out by different laboratories using diverse techniques. Per donor, leukapheresis produced somewhere between about 0.8 and 9 billion PBMCs. Findings and caveats that apply to the study as a whole: Estimated clonotype richness was generally larger for naive than for memory subsets. Incomplete sequencing was indicated by rarefaction of sorted-subset datasets, despite the large sequencing depth. Compared with non-shared clonotypes, clonotypes shared by all four sorted-subset donors had higher generation probabilities. The small number of donors limited the genetic and exposure-history diversity represented. Sharing across several donors was observed for approximately 5% of naive CD4, about 3.2% of naive CD8, 2% to 2.5% of memory CD4, and about 0.39% of memory CD8 clonotypes. Sampling was limited to blood, and TCR repertoires in tissue likely differ from TCR repertoires in blood. Based on pairwise subsampling, the degree of clonotype sharing among donors was expected to be affected by sequencing depth.

Using the deep immunoSEQ assay, multiplex PCR amplified TCR CDR3 regions from genomic DNA. For each cell subset, the extracted genomic DNA was distributed evenly across all wells of several immunoSEQ 96-well plates, and each plate served as one replicate. Each replicate PCR for sorted subsets received 150 to 250 ng genomic DNA, equal to about 30,000 T cell genomes. The purified libraries were quantified using a Qubit 3.0 fluorometer, sized with a Bioanalyzer 2100, and then quantified again using the KAPA Library Quantification kit. Every immunoSEQ 96-well plate was sequenced on a dedicated single-read 150-cycle Illumina NextSeq 550 flow cell. In the paper's pipeline: The immunoSEQ output contained only junctional sequences without quality scores, so filtering could not match that applied to full-length reads. Sequences were annotated with PyIR, a Python wrapper for IgBLAST v1.9, using IMGT germline references to assign V/J genes and CDR3. Any read was removed if the V/J assignment was weak (E-value above 1e-6), the CDR3 was missing, or the read contained stop codons, out-of-frame junctions, or ambiguous translated residues. V3J clonotypes were defined by identical inferred V gene, J gene, and CDR3 amino acid sequence. The percentage overlap between two repertoires was calculated by dividing the number of shared unique clonotypes by the size of the smaller repertoire. Three approaches were used to assess repertoire richness: RTK rarefaction, the Chao1 estimator, and Recon v2.1 estimates of unobserved clonotypes. Generation probabilities for all TCRbeta clonotypes obtained by the gDNA method from a handful of donors were computed using OLGA. Sourced from immuneACCESS, this table was stored by TCRdb with only in-frame sequences that have V and J called. A share of the clones is absent; for the studies checked, an unresolved V gene accounts for under half, and the remainder has no known explanation. V and J calls and clone size are copied from that table; D and trimming were computed from the DNA. A total of 600,000 or so clones appear in this sample, 90% to 95% of them only once. Clones ranked in the top ten supply around 0.12% of the sample.

For this chain, trimming is 5 bases at the V end and 2 bases at the J end, and the number of junction bases without a gene match is 10. Counted from cysteine to phenylalanine, this CDR3 has 16 amino acids. Just CDR3 DNA is preserved here, 48 bases in frame from base 1. As encoded in the germline V gene, CDR1 is SGHAT while CDR2 is FQNNGV. Sequenced sample: naive CD8+ T cells sorted from blood. What this sample's cell subset or site label stands for: CD45RA+CCR7+. The sequence came from a woman in her twenties or thirties in good health. The rearranged segments are TRBV11-2 and TRBJ2-3, with 7 central nucleotides matching TRBD1. The bases are TGTGCCAGCAGCACCGGGACAGACAGCTTCACAGATACGCAGTATTTT. It specifies CASSTGTDSFTDTQYF.